This T cell receptor (beta chain) was documented in a study of blood T cell repertoires in COVID-19. Assay used: immunoSEQ multiplex PCR; TCRdb lists only in-frame clones, some missing. This table holds approximately 120,000 clones, around three quarters found once. Sequencing was carried out using peripheral blood. This clonotype was obtained from a human donor in a cohort sampled during active or convalescent COVID-19.

The CDR3 spells CASSSRTAPYGYTF. CDR3 in DNA: TGTGCCAGCAGCTCAAGGACAGCCCCCTATGGCTACACCTTC. V and J are TRBV7-2 and TRBJ1-2; the D gene is possibly TRBD1 (6 bases). V lost 4 bases and J lost 4, with 13 bases in between. This CDR3 spans 14 amino acids. Germline CDR1 reads SGHTA; CDR2 reads FQGNSA.